The sequence of this TCR beta chain was determined in a study of blood T cell repertoires in COVID-19. Across the whole study: There were acute and convalescent COVID-19 samples, and they came from the United States, Italy and Spain. Sample material is recorded as cDNA or gDNA derived from T cells, B-cell-depleted T cells, or PBMCs.

In the source study's methods: Amplification of reference gene primers was used by the study to estimate nucleated cell counts. Repertoires were generated with immunoSEQ multiplex PCR, while TCRdb's copy carries only in-frame clones and drops some. V and J calls and clone size are copied from that table; D and trimming were computed from the DNA. The table includes some 120,000 clones, more than 70% detected once. The CDR3 spans 14 residues. Germline CDR1 and CDR2: LGHNA and YNFKEQ. V lost 1 base and J 6 bases, leaving 9 bases between the germline ends. Sequenced: peripheral blood. The TCR originated in a man older than 75 with active or convalescent COVID-19. V gene TRBV4-2 combines with J gene TRBJ2-2, with D maybe TRBD1 (5 bases). The CDR3 sequence is CASSQVDRPGELFF. CDR3 coding DNA: TGTGCCAGCAGCCAAGTTGACAGACCCGGGGAGCTGTTTTTT.